This T cell receptor beta chain was captured by sequencing in a study of regulatory T cells in long-lasting Graves disease. Whole-study context: Antithyroid drug exposure in newly diagnosed Graves' patients had lasted under 3 months.

This CDR3 contains 15 residues. Germline V gene data show CDR1 as KGHDR and CDR2 as SFDVKD. V was pared by 5 bases and J by 0 bases, with 5 bases of the junction left unmatched. Time point defined: newly diagnosed GD, antithyroid drugs for less than 3 months. RNA extracted from PBMCs served as the sequencing template. Arm-PCR of CDR3 regions with iRepertoire HTBI primers generated TCR beta libraries. TCRdb independently ran MiXCR on the multiplex PCR reads; one entry per CDR3 protein. This sample carries roughly 500,000 distinct CDR3 sequences, around 15% of them seen once, and the ten largest clones take approximately 19%. Study conclusions and caveats: New patients shared 1,000 or so public clonotypes, and persistent patients shared more, with about 2,700.

This clonotype was seen at least ten times. Antigen unknown. The data also belong to a second study, concerning T cells in Graves' hyperthyroidism and ophthalmopathy. That source notes: Patients aged 18 to 65 had newly diagnosed hyperthyroidism that had lasted under 2 months.

This receptor was obtained from a woman aged 50 to 60 with Graves disease. The sequencing here drew on peripheral blood mononuclear cells (PBMCs), taken at new diagnosis, from a patient treated with antithyroid drugs. V is TRBV24-1 and J is TRBJ1-1, with TRBD1 matching 7 bases. The CDR3 coding sequence is TGTGCCACCAGTGCCTCGGGACAGATGAACACTGAAGCTTTCTTT. This sequence encodes CATSASGQMNTEAFF.